A selection of T cell receptor beta chains follows, all from one sample in a study of cytomegalovirus exposure and HLA in healthy donors. The table came from immunoSEQ multiplex PCR; TCRdb's copy has only in-frame clones and leaves some out. In the table there are approximately 160,000 clones, roughly 80% of which are singletons. Input material: PBMCs. The receptors come from a man over 45 in good health and CMV-seropositive. The CDR3 runs from the conserved cysteine through the conserved F or W. D genes are given only for firm matches. Rows give clone size only sometimes, using once, few, many, or a class for an expanded clone.

TRBV5-4	TRBD2	TRBJ2-5	NA	TGTGCCAGCAGCTCCCTAGCGGGGGATTATGAGACCCAGTACTTC	CASSSLAGDYETQYF
TRBV6-5	NA	TRBJ2-7	NA	TGTGCCAGCAGTTATTACACACAGGGCGGCGAGCAGTACTTC	CASSYYTQGGEQYF
TRBV7-9	TRBD2	TRBJ2-1	NA	TGTGCCAGCAGCTTAGCGCGAGCGGGAGGCCCATTCAATGAGCAGTTCTTC	CASSLARAGGPFNEQFF
TRBV9	TRBD1	TRBJ2-7	NA	TGTGCCAGCAGCGCCTCACAGGGGGCGTACGAGCAGTACTTC	CASSASQGAYEQYF
TRBV23-1	TRBD1	TRBJ2-1	NA	TGCGCCAGCAGTCAATCTCCGACAGGGGGCCGGGACAATGAGCAGTTCTTC	CASSQSPTGGRDNEQFF
TRBV6-1	NA	TRBJ2-4	once	TGTGCCAGCAGTGAATGGGGCAGGGGAGACAAAAACATTCAGTACTTC	CASSEWGRGDKNIQYF
TRBV27	TRBD1	TRBJ2-7	NA	TGTGCCAGCAAGCGACAGGGGGCTCTCCACGAGCAGTACTTC	CASKRQGALHEQYF
TRBV30	TRBD2	TRBJ2-1	NA	TGTGCCTGGAGTACTAGCGGCTACAATGAGCAGTTCTTC	CAWSTSGYNEQFF
TRBV7-6	TRBD2	TRBJ2-1	NA	TGTGCCAGCAGCTTACGGACTAGCGGGAGGAACTCCTACAATGAGCAGTTCTTC	CASSLRTSGRNSYNEQFF
TRBV9	NA	TRBJ1-2	few	TGTGCCAGCAGCGCCGCGGACAGCTATGGCTACACCTTC	CASSAADSYGYTF
TRBV18	TRBD1	TRBJ1-5	NA	TGTGCCAGCTCACCGGGACAGGGGGGGAGTCAGCCCCAGCATTTT	CASSPGQGGSQPQHF
TRBV28	TRBD2	TRBJ2-3	NA	TGTGCCAGCAGTATGGGTGGGACTAGCGACACAGATACGCAGTATTTT	CASSMGGTSDTDTQYF
TRBV9	NA	TRBJ2-7	once	TGTGCCAGCAGTGCCGACCCACAGGGCTACGAGCAGTACTTC	CASSADPQGYEQYF
TRBV28	NA	TRBJ2-1	NA	TGTGCCAGCAGCTTACTTACAGGGACCCACAATGAGCAGTTCTTC	CASSLLTGTHNEQFF
TRBV5-1	TRBD2	TRBJ2-1	NA	TGCGCCAGCAGCACCTCGACTAGCGGGATCTCCGATGAGCAGTTCTTC	CASSTSTSGISDEQFF
TRBV11-2	NA	TRBJ2-7	NA	TGTGCCAGCAGCTTAGCCAGGGCCTACGAGCAGTACTTC	CASSLARAYEQYF
TRBV30	NA	TRBJ2-5	NA	TGTGCCTGGAGTGTAAGTTTTGGACTAGGGGGCCAAGAGACCCAGTACTTC	CAWSVSFGLGGQETQYF
TRBV6-1	NA	TRBJ1-5	NA	TGTGCCAGCAGTCCAGGGTGGCTTAGCAATCAGCCCCAGCATTTT	CASSPGWLSNQPQHF
TRBV7-9	NA	TRBJ2-1	NA	TGTGCCAGCAGCTTGTGGCAGTCCAATGAGCAGTTCTTC	CASSLWQSNEQFF
TRBV6-1	NA	TRBJ1-2	NA	TGTGCCAGCAGTTCCCCCCAGACACGCTATGGCTACACCTTC	CASSSPQTRYGYTF
TRBV10-3	NA	TRBJ1-5	NA	TGTGCCATCAGTGAGTCGATAGGGGGCAATCAGCCCCAGCATTTT	CAISESIGGNQPQHF
TRBV10-3	TRBD2	TRBJ2-1	NA	TGTGCCATCAGTTCCACCCCCGTCGGGACGGGAGGGCCGCAGTTCTTC	CAISSTPVGTGGPQFF
TRBV18	TRBD2	TRBJ2-1	NA	TGTGCCAGCTCACCACGGACTAGCGGGGAGCAGTTCTTC	CASSPRTSGEQFF
TRBV29-1	NA	TRBJ1-2	NA	TGCAGCGATACCAGCAGGGATGGCTACACCTTC	CSDTSRDGYTF
TRBV4-1	TRBD2	TRBJ2-5	NA	TGCGCCAGCAGCCAAGATACTCGAGCGGGAGGGCCTGGGGAGACCCAGTACTTC	CASSQDTRAGGPGETQYF
TRBV11-2	TRBD1	TRBJ2-5	NA	TGTGCCAGCAGGGGACAGGGGAGGGAGACCCAGTACTTC	CASRGQGRETQYF
TRBV7-8	TRBD1	TRBJ1-1	NA	TGTGCCAGCAGCAGAGGGGACAGGGCCATGAACACTGAAGCTTTCTTT	CASSRGDRAMNTEAFF
TRBV29-1	NA	TRBJ2-7	NA	TGCAGCGTTGAACGGGGCTACGAGCAGTACTTC	CSVERGYEQYF
TRBV27	TRBD2	TRBJ2-1	NA	TGTGCCAGCAGTGTACTAGCGGGGGCCGATGAGCAGTTCTTC	CASSVLAGADEQFF
TRBV18	NA	TRBJ2-7	NA	TGTGCCAGCTCACCACCGCATACCACGGCCTACGAGCAGTACTTC	CASSPPHTTAYEQYF
TRBV4-3	NA	TRBJ1-6	NA	TGCGCCAGCAGCCAAGGCGACCCGGACAGTAATTCACCCCTCCACTTT	CASSQGDPDSNSPLHF
TRBV5-6	NA	TRBJ2-3	NA	TGTGCCAGCAGCCCCCTGGGACATGCTAGCACAGATACGCAGTATTTT	CASSPLGHASTDTQYF
TRBV7-2	TRBD1	TRBJ1-4	NA	TGTGCCAGCAGCTTAGCCGGGACAGGGAGTGAAAAACTGTTTTTT	CASSLAGTGSEKLFF
TRBV9	TRBD1	TRBJ1-1	NA	TGTGCCAGCAGCGTAGGGACAGGGGGGAGGACTGAAGCTTTCTTT	CASSVGTGGRTEAFF
TRBV6-5	NA	TRBJ2-1	NA	TGTGCCAGCAGTTCCGGGGACAATGAGCAGTTCTTC	CASSSGDNEQFF
TRBV5-4	TRBD1	TRBJ2-7	once	TGTGCCAGCAGCCGAGGACAGGGAGGAAATTACGAGCAGTACTTC	CASSRGQGGNYEQYF
TRBV5-1	NA	TRBJ2-7	once	TGCGCCAGCCGAGATACAGGGAGCTCCTACGAGCAGTACTTC	CASRDTGSSYEQYF
TRBV9	NA	TRBJ2-1	once	TGTGCCAGCAGCGCCACATATTTTTCGGAGCAGTTCTTC	CASSATYFSEQFF
TRBV19	NA	TRBJ2-5	NA	TGTGCCACCAAGGAGACGGTCCAAGAGACCCAGTACTTC	CATKETVQETQYF
TRBV6-6	NA	TRBJ1-5	NA	TGTGCCAGCAGTTCCGACTTTTTAACCGGTCAGCCCCAGCATTTT	CASSSDFLTGQPQHF
TRBV2	TRBD1	TRBJ1-6	NA	TGTGCCAGCAACATAGACAGGGCAAAGTCACCCCTCCACTTT	CASNIDRAKSPLHF
TRBV14	TRBD2	TRBJ2-7	once	TGTGCCAGCAGCCTCACTGGGGCGGGAGGGCCTCAGCAGTACTTC	CASSLTGAGGPQQYF
TRBV6-1	TRBD1	TRBJ1-2	NA	TGTGCCAGCAGTGAAAGGGGGACAGGGGCCTATGGCTACACCTTC	CASSERGTGAYGYTF
TRBV7-2	NA	TRBJ1-5	NA	TGTGCCAGCAGTTCCACAGACAGCTACTATAGCAATCAGCCCCAGCATTTT	CASSSTDSYYSNQPQHF
TRBV6-1	NA	TRBJ1-2	NA	TGTGCCAGCAGTGACCAACTCAGGGTTTATGGCTACACCTTC	CASSDQLRVYGYTF
TRBV9	TRBD2	TRBJ2-6	NA	TGTGCCAGCAGCCTTACTAGCGGGAGGTCGGGGGCCAACGTCCTGACTTTC	CASSLTSGRSGANVLTF
TRBV11-2	NA	TRBJ1-2	NA	TGTGCCAGCGGGACAACGAACTATGGCTACACCTTC	CASGTTNYGYTF
TRBV18	NA	TRBJ1-1	few	TGTGCCAGCTCCCCGGAGGGTGGGGGCACTGAAGCTTTCTTT	CASSPEGGGTEAFF
TRBV6-4	TRBD2	TRBJ2-1	NA	TGTGCCAGCAGTGACATGGGTAGCGGGGGCCCAGGGAATGAGCAGTTCTTC	CASSDMGSGGPGNEQFF
TRBV16	TRBD2	TRBJ2-7	NA	TGTGCCAGCAGCCAGGCTGGGACTAGTCCCTCCTACGAGCAGTACTTC	CASSQAGTSPSYEQYF
TRBV5-1	TRBD1	TRBJ2-3	NA	TGCGCCAGCAGCCTCCGACAGGGGGCAGATACGCAGTATTTT	CASSLRQGADTQYF
TRBV5-4	NA	TRBJ1-6	NA	TGTGCCAGCAGCTACAGAACCAAAAATTCACCCCTCCACTTT	CASSYRTKNSPLHF
TRBV6-5	TRBD1	TRBJ1-1	NA	TGTGCCAGCAGACAGACAGGGGGGAACACTGAAGCTTTCTTT	CASRQTGGNTEAFF
TRBV28	TRBD2	TRBJ2-7	once	TGTGCCAGCAGTTCTTTGGGGGAGCGGGGGAGTTTCTACGAGCAGTACTTC	CASSSLGERGSFYEQYF
TRBV6-5	NA	TRBJ1-6	NA	TGTGCCAGCAGTTACCAGTATGAGGGCCTCCACTTT	CASSYQYEGLHF
TRBV7-9	NA	TRBJ2-7	few	TGTGCCAGCAGCTTAGGAGGGACGGGAGTGAGCGAGCAGTACTTC	CASSLGGTGVSEQYF
TRBV9	NA	TRBJ2-1	NA	TGTGCCAGCAGCGTGGGGGTTAGCGGCAATGAGCAGTTCTTC	CASSVGVSGNEQFF
TRBV5-1	TRBD2	TRBJ2-7	NA	TGCGCCAGCAGTGCAACTAGCGGGACCTACGAGCAGTACTTC	CASSATSGTYEQYF
TRBV7-2	TRBD2	TRBJ2-2	once	TGTGCCAGCAGCTTCTGGACTAGCGGGAGGAATCGGGAGCTGTTTTTT	CASSFWTSGRNRELFF
TRBV2	NA	TRBJ2-7	few	TGTGCCAGCAGGGGGACTTCCTCCTACGAGCAGTACTTC	CASRGTSSYEQYF